Listed here is a single T cell receptor beta chain. CDR1 is MNHEY, CDR2 SVGAGI, per germline. The CDR3 contains 14 residues. The V and J ends lost 4 bases and 4 bases, in that order; junction bases with no gene match: 3. Participants were placed into cohorts based on the clinical history they reported. Cohort 3 recovery required two negative PCRs, clearance, or symptom resolution. The source of the sample is a study of blood T cell repertoires in COVID-19. Under the authors' procedure: Reference gene primers were amplified, and this amplification served to estimate nucleated cell counts. Some clones are missing from TCRdb's copy, which holds only in-frame ones; the method was immunoSEQ multiplex PCR. That table is the source of V, J and clone size, and D and trimming were worked out from the DNA. This sample yields around 250,000 clones, of which around 84% are seen a single time; around 16% belongs to the top ten.

The chain has TRBV6-5 and TRBJ2-3; TRBD1 agrees at 9 bases. What was sequenced was PBMCs or T cells enriched from blood (not recorded which). This receptor was identified in a man aged 18 to 30 who had recovered from COVID-19. The CDR3 is CASSSGQGPDTQYF. In DNA form, the CDR3 reads TGTGCCAGCAGTTCCGGACAGGGGCCAGATACGCAGTATTTT.